The 18 T cell receptor beta chains below all came from one sample that was sequenced in a study of a mutant IDH1 vaccine in newly diagnosed glioma (dated by TCRdb to about 2021). The library came from the immunoSEQ multiplex PCR assay. TCRdb took this table from immuneACCESS and kept in-frame rearrangements with V and J called. Such tables lack part of the clones; where checked against another copy, unresolved V genes explain under half of the gap, and the rest is unexplained. This sample comprises some 48,000 clones, around 80% of them detected only once. The biggest ten clones account for approximately 2% of the sample. The time point label corresponds to: week 5, during vaccination. Each vaccine dose was 300 ug of a 20-mer mutant IDH1 peptide in Montanide, given subcutaneously with topical imiquimod. What these receptors recognize is not known. The sample consisted of PBMCs, taken from a glioma patient whose treatment included an IDH1 peptide vaccine. These TCRs come from a woman between 40 and 55 years old with glioma.

V gene TRBV19 combines with J gene TRBJ1-1; D remains ambiguous. The CDR3 has 16 amino acids. CDR1 and CDR2 from the germline V gene are LNHDA and SQIVND (reference sequence). V was pared by 3 bases and J by 0 bases, with 14 bases between. In nucleotides, the CDR3 is TGTGCCAGTAGTATTGTTGGAGGGAGGATGAACACTGAAGCTTTCTTT. It is translated as CASSIVGGRMNTEAFF.

This sequence joins TRBV2 and TRBJ1-4; 11 nucleotides match TRBD1. This CDR3 comprises 14 residues. V shed 6 bases and J 9 bases; nucleotides not matched to a gene: 6. The V gene's germline CDR1 is SNHLY and CDR2 FYNNEI. The CDR3 DNA is TGTGCCAGCAGAGACCGGGACAGGGGGAAAAAACTGTTTTTT. It is translated as CASRDRDRGKKLFF.

The V gene is TRBV7-2, the J gene TRBJ2-5, with 13 bases matching TRBD2. The germline gives CDR1 SGHTA, CDR2 FQGNSA. The V gene end was trimmed by 5 bases and the J gene end by 2 bases; junction bases not matched to a gene: 5. There are 16 residues in the CDR3. The CDR3 nucleotides read TGTGCCAGCAGCCTACGACTAGCGGGGGGACAAGAGACCCAGTACTTC. Protein sequence: CASSLRLAGGQETQYF.

The CDR3 DNA is TGTGCCATCAGACAGTCCTATGGCTACACCTTC. Residues: CAIRQSYGYTF. The rearrangement links TRBV10-3 to TRBJ1-2; D remains unclear. The length of the CDR3 is 11 residues. Trimming stripped 6 bases from V and 4 bases from J, with 6 bases between. Germline V gene sequence: CDR1 ENHRY, CDR2 SYGVKD.

This clone was counted once. The rearrangement links TRBV2 to TRBJ2-7, with D tentatively TRBD2 (6 bases). CDR1 and CDR2 from the germline V gene are SNHLY and FYNNEI. V lost 8 bases to trimming and J lost 7 bases, with 21 bases between them. The CDR3 runs to 14 residues. Here the CDR3 DNA reads TGTGCCAGCTCCTGGTCGGAGGGAATGAAGGAGCAGTACTTC. It translates to CASSWSEGMKEQYF.

V is TRBV11-3 and J is TRBJ2-2; weak D call: TRBD2 (6 bases). CDR3 length: 17 residues. The germline CDR1 and CDR2 sequences are SGHNT and YENEEA. V gave up 5 bases and J gave up 0 bases, with 16 bases separating them. CDR3: CASSQSPGTSNTGELFF. The CDR3 DNA follows: TGTGCCAGCAGCCAATCCCCCGGGACTTCGAACACCGGGGAGCTGTTTTTT.

J is TRBJ2-1 and V is TRBV11-2; 15 nucleotides match TRBD2. Germline CDR1 reads SGHAT; CDR2 reads FQNNGV. There are 14 residues in the CDR3. The J segment lost 15 bases and the V segment lost 1 base, leaving 4 bases of the junction unmatched. This CDR3 reads CASSLGGLAGGRFF. CDR3 DNA: TGTGCCAGCAGCTTAGGGGGACTAGCGGGGGGACGGTTCTTC.

The chain carries TRBV5-8 and TRBJ2-1; unclear D gene. CDR3 length equals 15 residues. Germline V CDR1 and CDR2: SGHTS, YDEGEE. Deletions cut 4 bases from V and 2 bases from J, with 13 bases between. Here the CDR3 DNA reads TGTGCCAGCAGCAATGGGGAATGGGCCTACAATGAGCAGTTCTTC. Translation: CASSNGEWAYNEQFF. The complete variable domain, with remaining parts taken from reference TRBV5-8 and TRBJ2-1, reads EAGVTQSPTHLIKTRGQQATLRCSPISGHTSVYWYQQALGLGLQFLLWYDEGEERNRGNFPPRFSGRQFPNYSSELNVNALELEDSALYLCASSNGEWAYNEQFFGPGTRLTVL.

The rearrangement uses TRBV30 and TRBJ2-5, with D perhaps assigned TRBD1 or TRBD2 (5 bases each). The CDR3 sequence is 14 residues long. V lost 0 bases, J lost 1 base, and 9 bases lay in between. Germline CDR1 reads GTSNPN; CDR2 reads SVGIG (reference sequence). CDR3 sequence reads: CAWSVLGVQETQYF. CDR3 nucleotides: TGTGCCTGGAGTGTACTGGGGGTCCAAGAGACCCAGTACTTC. Complete variable domain (other parts from reference TRBV30 and TRBJ2-5): SQTIHQWPATLVQPVGSPLSLECTVEGTSNPNLYWYRQAAGRGLQLLFYSVGIGQISSEVPQNLSASRPQDRQFILSSKKLLLSDSGFYLCAWSVLGVQETQYFGPGTRLLVL.

This clone was picked up a small number of times. The J gene is TRBJ1-4, the V gene TRBV14; no definite D call. V was trimmed by 5 bases and J by 7 bases, leaving 14 bases between them. The CDR3 contains 14 residues. CDR1 is SGHDN, CDR2 FVKESK, per germline. This chain's CDR3 is CASSGPGGSEKLFF. The DNA for the CDR3 is TGTGCCAGCAGCGGCCCAGGAGGGAGTGAAAAACTGTTTTTT. Supplemented by reference TRBV14 and TRBJ1-4, the full variable domain reads EAGVTQFPSHSVIEKGQTVTLRCDPISGHDNLYWYRRVMGKEIKFLLHFVKESKQDESGMPNNRFLAERTGGTYSTLKVQPAELEDSGVYFCASSGPGGSEKLFFGSGTQLSVL.

The chain recombines TRBV7-8 with TRBJ2-2, with a weak D call TRBD2 (5 bases). V was pared by 4 bases and J by 4 bases, with 13 bases between. Germline V gives CDR1 SGHVS, CDR2 FQNEAQ. This CDR3 region has 15 residues. Here the CDR3 reads CASSSLPAGTGELFF. The CDR3 nucleotides read TGTGCCAGCAGCTCCCTCCCTGCGGGCACCGGGGAGCTGTTTTTT.

The gene calls are TRBV30 and TRBJ1-3; D perhaps matches TRBD1 (6 bases). The V end was cut by 5 bases, the J end by 4 bases, with 12 bases between. This CDR3 spans 13 amino acids. Germline V gives CDR1 GTSNPN, CDR2 SVGIG (reference sequence). CDR3 loop: CAWQGQSGNTIYF. The CDR3 nucleotides are TGTGCCTGGCAGGGACAATCAGGAAACACCATATATTTT. The variable domain in full, with the rest retrieved from reference TRBV30 and TRBJ1-3, is SQTIHQWPATLVQPVGSPLSLECTVEGTSNPNLYWYRQAAGRGLQLLFYSVGIGQISSEVPQNLSASRPQDRQFILSSKKLLLSDSGFYLCAWQGQSGNTIYFGEGSWLTVV.

The rearrangement links TRBV30 to TRBJ1-2; D might be TRBD1 (6 bases). The V end lost 6 bases, the J end lost 1 base, and 18 bases lay between the germline ends. Germline V CDR1 and CDR2: GTSNPN, SVGIG (reference sequence). The length of the CDR3 is 15 residues. CDR3 bases: TGTGCCTGTGGGGGGATAGGGGGAGTTAACTATGGCTACACCTTC. Residues: CACGGIGGVNYGYTF.

This rearrangement joins TRBV5-5 to TRBJ2-7; D unresolved. CDR1 SGHKS and CDR2 YYEKEE come from the germline V gene (reference sequence). The CDR3 extends over 14 amino acids. Trimming removed 3 bases from V and 2 bases from J, with 12 bases in between. CDR3 in DNA: TGTGCCAGCAGCTCCGATATAGGTCCCTACGAGCAGTACTTC. It specifies CASSSDIGPYEQYF.

The V and J genes are TRBV19 and TRBJ2-7, with D maybe TRBD1 (6 bases). V lost 5 bases and J 10 bases, leaving 21 bases between the germline ends. Germline V CDR1 and CDR2: LNHDA, SQIVND (reference sequence). This CDR3 has 14 amino acids. CDR3 sequence reads: CASSSRQASPVQYF. In nucleotides, the CDR3 is TGTGCCAGTAGTTCCCGACAGGCCTCTCCAGTCCAGTACTTC.

The count of this clone is one. This chain's CDR3 is CASSEGLAGVDTQYF. DNA of the CDR3: TGTGCCAGCAGTGAGGGACTAGCGGGGGTAGATACGCAGTATTTT. The chain has TRBV6-6 and TRBJ2-3; TRBD2 matches 14 bases. CDR1 and CDR2 from the germline V gene are MNHNY and SVGAGI (reference sequence). The CDR3 length is 15 residues. The trim removed 5 bases at V and 5 bases at J, leaving 3 bases unmatched.

This sequence joins TRBV14 and TRBJ1-2; TRBD1 matches at 10 bases. Per the germline V gene, CDR1 is SGHDN and CDR2 is FVKESK. The CDR3 is made up of 14 amino acids. The V segment lost 3 bases and the J segment 8 bases; nucleotides outside the gene matches: 6. The CDR3 DNA follows: TGTGCCAGCAGCCATGCCGGGACAGGGGTCGGCTACACCTTC. Encoded protein: CASSHAGTGVGYTF.

This clone was seen only once. The CDR3 sequence: CASSQDSMGHPYGYTF. CDR3 nucleotide sequence: TGCGCCAGCAGCCAAGATAGTATGGGACACCCCTATGGCTACACCTTC. The V gene is TRBV4-3, the J gene TRBJ1-2; D perhaps matches TRBD1 (6 bases). The CDR3 has 16 amino acids. Germline V gene sequence: CDR1 LGHNA, CDR2 YSLEER. Trimming shortened V by 0 bases and J by 4 bases, and 15 bases separated the two germline ends.